This T cell receptor (beta chain) was recorded in a study of OX40 agonist ivuxolimab in advanced cancers. The overall study: The dose of intravenous ivuxolimab that patients received every 2 weeks ranged from 0.01 to 10 mg/kg. Mean age about 60 years, range about 23 to 80; around 80% male. Partial responses were recorded for three patients, including one with hepatocellular carcinoma and two with cutaneous melanoma.

Some clones are missing from TCRdb's copy, which holds only in-frame ones; the method was immunoSEQ multiplex PCR. The sample has 75,000 to 90,000 clones, approximately 90% seen once; the top ten hold more than 0.95%. The CDR3 consists of 12 residues. The germline gives CDR1 SGHTA, CDR2 FQGNSA. V lost 5 bases to trimming and J lost 3 bases, with 8 bases between them. Findings and limits, study-wide: Antigen specificity was not determined for the expanded peripheral T cells.

For this clone: Antigen specificity is unknown.

The TCR sequence derives from an adult with an advanced solid tumor such as melanoma, head and neck, liver or kidney cancer. Sequences were derived from CD4+ or CD8+ T cells sorted from blood, sampled in a trial of the OX40 agonist ivuxolimab. The chain has TRBV7-2 and TRBJ2-7; D not resolved. The CDR3 DNA follows: TGTGCCAGCAGCCTGCAGAGCTACGAGCAGTACTTC. Protein product: CASSLQSYEQYF.